This entry lists 12 T cell receptor beta chains sequenced from one sample in a study of CD8+CD57+ T cells in acquired aplastic anemia. The template used for profiling TCR beta VDJ and CDR3 was genomic DNA. TCRdb ran MiXCR on the reads and lists one entry per CDR3 protein. The sample lists about 220,000 distinct CDR3 sequences; about 37% were seen once. Sequenced input: sorted CD4+, CD8+, or CD8+CD57+ T cells (not recorded which) from PBMCs. These receptors came from a human donor in good health, serving as a control.

On this clonotype itself: The CDR3 does not end in the conserved phenylalanine or tryptophan, so this is likely a read error. Because the CDR3's place on the DNA is in doubt, the DNA is left out and the CDR3 is given as listed by TCRdb. The chain combines TRBV2 with TRBJ1-5. Germline V gene lookup returns CDR1 SNHLY and CDR2 FYNNEI. With termini counted, the CDR3 has 11 amino acids. CDR3 in amino acids: CASSWAGTSGG.

This chain uses TRBV20-1 with TRBJ2-7; D gene unclear. The V gene lost 2 bases and the J gene lost 0 bases, with 11 bases spanning the gap. The CDR3 runs to 14 residues. From germline, CDR1 is DFQATT and CDR2 SNEGSKA (reference sequence). The CDR3 DNA reads TGCAGTGCTAGATCCGCTAGGAGCTCCTACGAGCAGTACTTC. It encodes CSARSARSSYEQYF.

This chain links TRBV2 with TRBJ1-6; a weak D match, TRBD1 (6 bases). Germline V CDR1 and CDR2: SNHLY, FYNNEI. V dropped 6 bases and J dropped 7 bases, with 16 bases sitting between them. The length of the CDR3 is 15 residues. The CDR3 reads CASRGTGTGNSPLHF. The CDR3, as DNA: TGTGCCAGCAGGGGAACAGGGACTGGAAATTCACCCCTCCACTTT.

This clonotype was counted a single time. The J gene is TRBJ2-5, the V gene TRBV5-1; tentative D call: TRBD1 (5 bases). Near its end, the DNA agrees better with TRBJ2-7, so the J call may be wrong. The CDR3 runs 15 residues. Germline CDR1 and CDR2: SGHRS and YFSETQ. The CDR3 DNA follows: TGCGCCAGCAGCTTAGTCGGTCAGGGTCAAGGCGAGCAGTACTTC. Its protein is CASSLVGQGQGEQYF.

The chain is built from TRBV18 and TRBJ1-4; possible D gene TRBD1, 5 bases. CDR3 length: 12 amino acids. In germline, CDR1 is KGHSH, CDR2 LQKENI. The ends were cut back, 6 bases at V and 8 bases at J, with 10 bases in the middle. CDR3 residues: CASSEGREKLFF. CDR3 bases: TGTGCCAGCTCGGAGGGGCGAGAAAAACTGTTTTTT. Filled out from reference TRBV18 and TRBJ1-4, the complete variable domain reads NAGVMQNPRHLVRRRGQEARLRCSPMKGHSHVYWYRQLPEEGLKFMVYLQKENIIDESGMPKERFSAEFPKEGPSILRIQQVVRGDSAAYFCASSEGREKLFFGSGTQLSVL.

This clonotype was counted many times. The V and J genes are TRBV2 and TRBJ2-3; D is unresolved. Germline CDR1 reads SNHLY; CDR2 reads FYNNEI. The CDR3 consists of 14 residues. Trimming removed 7 bases at V and 2 bases at J, with 13 bases between. CDR3 sequence reads: CASTELDHTDTQYF. The CDR3 nucleotides read TGTGCCAGCACCGAGCTAGACCACACAGATACGCAGTATTTT.

This clonotype came up many times. V is TRBV24-1 and J is TRBJ2-1; D remains ambiguous. The CDR3 covers 14 residues. V lost 9 bases and J lost 1, with 12 bases in between. Germline V gene sequence: CDR1 KGHDR, CDR2 SFDVKD. The CDR3 region has the DNA TGTGCCACCTCTATCTCCCTTTCCTACAATGAGCAGTTCTTC. Protein product: CATSISLSYNEQFF.

J is TRBJ1-2 and V is TRBV2, with 8 bases that match TRBD1. The CDR3 extends over 15 amino acids. Trimming removed 3 bases from V and 4 bases from J; junction bases left unmatched: 7. The V gene's germline CDR1 is SNHLY and CDR2 FYNNEI. The CDR3 DNA reads as TGTGCCAGCAGTGATTGGGGACAGGCAGGCTATGGCTACACCTTC. It encodes CASSDWGQAGYGYTF.

V and J are TRBV25-1 and TRBJ1-2, with 8 nucleotides matching TRBD1. After removal of 9 bases from V and 7 bases from J, the junction contained 10 bases not matched to a gene. The CDR3 loop spans 13 amino acids. Germline-derived CDR1 and CDR2 are MGHDK and SYGVNS. CDR3 protein: CASKDQGAFGYTF. The CDR3 nucleotides read TGTGCCAGTAAAGACCAGGGGGCTTTTGGCTACACCTTC.

This clonotype was seen ten or more times. The chain has TRBV19 and TRBJ1-2, with 9 bases identical to TRBD1. J lost 2 bases, V lost 3 bases, and 10 bases had no gene match. The CDR3 sequence is 17 residues long. Germline CDR1 LNHDA, CDR2 SQIVND (reference sequence). The CDR3 here is CASSILGVTGGNYGYTF. The CDR3 nucleotides read TGTGCCAGTAGTATTCTCGGTGTTACAGGGGGCAACTATGGCTACACCTTC.

Note on this clonotype: At one end, the junction sequence differs from germline, possibly due to a read error. The genes are TRBV4-1 and TRBJ2-2; D is tentatively TRBD1 or TRBD2 (5 bases each). Germline lookup yields CDR1 MGHRA and CDR2 YSYEKL. This CDR3 comprises 17 residues. CDR3 nucleotide sequence: TGTGCCAGCAGCCAAGGCGGTTGGGGGTCAAACACCGGGGAGCTGTTTTTT. This gives the protein CASSQGGWGSNTGELFF.

A word on this clonotype: An end of the junction differs from the germline gene, which may be a read error. The CDR3 DNA follows: TGTACCAGCAGTTATGGAGCGCCAAACGCCTACGAGCAGTACTTC. Translated, it gives CTSSYGAPNAYEQYF. This chain uses TRBV6-5 with TRBJ2-7; D not resolved. The CDR3 runs to 15 residues. Germline CDR1 reads MNHEY; CDR2 reads SVGAGI.